Each of the 10 T cell receptor beta chains below was sequenced from the same sample in a study of shared clonotypes between healthy human individuals. The data were produced by immunoSEQ multiplex PCR, yet TCRdb's version contains in-frame clones alone and is incomplete. The profile shows under 2,000,000 clones, about 95% of them singletons. Naive CD8 cells lacked CD45RO, underwent positive selection for CCR7 and left out terminally differentiated effector memory CD45RA+ cells. The sequenced sample was naive CD8+ T cells sorted from blood. The source is a man aged 18 to 29 in good health.

V usage is TRBV5-1 and J usage is TRBJ2-5; 7 nucleotides match TRBD1. V was pared by 4 bases and J by 0 bases, with 6 bases of the junction left unmatched. This CDR3 contains 15 residues. CDR1 and CDR2 from the germline V gene are SGHRS and YFSETQ. CDR3 bases: TGCGCCAGCAGCGCTCCCAGGGGGTACCAAGAGACCCAGTACTTC. It specifies CASSAPRGYQETQYF.

This chain links TRBV6-5 with TRBJ1-5; 8 nucleotides line up with TRBD1. Germline V gene lookup returns CDR1 MNHEY and CDR2 SVGAGI. V trimming: 6 bases; J trimming: 3 bases; junction bases outside the gene matches: 7. This CDR3 region has 15 residues. The CDR3 DNA reads as TGTGCCAGCAGCCTTACAGGGGGGGACAATCAGCCCCAGCATTTT. This translates into CASSLTGGDNQPQHF.

The V and J genes are TRBV19 and TRBJ2-7, with 12 bases aligning to TRBD2. V shed 6 bases, J shed 2 bases, and the junction held 5 bases outside the gene matches. The CDR3 extends over 15 amino acids. Germline V gene lookup returns CDR1 LNHDA and CDR2 SQIVND (reference sequence). The DNA of the CDR3 is TGTGCCAGTAGCGGACTAGCGGGAATTCCCTACGAGCAGTACTTC. Amino acids: CASSGLAGIPYEQYF. Full variable domain (rest looked up from reference TRBV19 and TRBJ2-7): DGGITQSPKYLFRKEGQNVTLSCEQNLNHDAMYWYRQDPGQGLRLIYYSQIVNDFQKGDIAEGYSVSREKKESFPLTVTSAQKNPTAFYLCASSGLAGIPYEQYFGPGTRLTVT.

V gene TRBV5-6 combines with J gene TRBJ1-1, with D possibly TRBD1 on 5 matching bases. CDR1 and CDR2 from the germline V gene are SGHDT and YYEEEE. The V end was cut by 5 bases, the J end by 4 bases, with 12 bases between. This CDR3 spans 13 amino acids. CDR3 protein: CASRPQGITEAFF. As DNA, the CDR3 is TGTGCCAGCAGGCCCCAGGGTATCACTGAAGCTTTCTTT.

Points on this clone: This sample also contains other DNA sequences that code for the same CDR3. The CDR3 DNA is TGCAGCGTGCTGGACAGTTCCTACGAGCAGTACTTC. Translation: CSVLDSSYEQYF. The V gene is TRBV29-1, the J gene TRBJ2-7; D may be TRBD1 (6 bases). Germline V gene lookup returns CDR1 SQVTM and CDR2 ANQGSEA. The CDR3 contains 12 residues. Trimming took 6 bases from V and 1 from J, leaving 10 bases between them.

The DNA for the CDR3 is TGTGCCAGCAGAACAGGACAGGAGCTGAGGAGCGAAAAACTGTTTTTT. It specifies CASRTGQELRSEKLFF. The J gene is TRBJ1-4, the V gene TRBV6-6, with TRBD1 matching over 7 bases. Per the germline V gene, CDR1 is MNHNY and CDR2 is SVGAGI (reference sequence). After removal of 6 bases from V and 8 bases from J, the junction contained 15 bases not matched to a gene. There are 16 residues in the CDR3.

The chain joins TRBV4-1 to TRBJ1-1; 9 nucleotides align to TRBD1. CDR3 length equals 16 residues. V dropped 4 bases and J dropped 3; count of bases not matched to a gene: 9. Per germline, CDR1 MGHRA and CDR2 YSYEKL. DNA of the CDR3: TGCGCCAGCAGCCCAGAGGGACAGGGCGCTGACACTGAAGCTTTCTTT. Its protein is CASSPEGQGADTEAFF.

This clone has a single count. The V gene is TRBV4-1, the J gene TRBJ2-7, with D perhaps TRBD1 (6 bases). The CDR3 runs to 17 residues. Germline CDR1 MGHRA, CDR2 YSYEKL. Between the trimmed V and J ends, which lost 1 base and 4 bases, there was a span of 20 bases. The CDR3 DNA is TGCGCCAGCAGCCAAGTAGTTCAGGGGCCCCTGAGTTACGAGCAGTACTTC. Its protein is CASSQVVQGPLSYEQYF.

V is TRBV4-3 and J is TRBJ2-7; D is uncertain. CDR3 length equals 15 residues. V lost 1 base to trimming and J lost 0 bases, with 10 bases between them. Germline V gene lookup returns CDR1 LGHNA and CDR2 YSLEER. CDR3 nucleotide sequence: TGCGCCAGCAGCCAAGGCGTGGGCGGCTCCTACGAGCAGTACTTC. Protein sequence: CASSQGVGGSYEQYF.

The CDR3 here is CAWSVLGGSSGNTIYF. The CDR3 DNA is TGTGCCTGGAGTGTACTGGGCGGGAGCTCTGGAAACACCATATATTTT. The J gene is TRBJ1-3, the V gene TRBV30; D is unclear. The V end was cut by 0 bases, the J end by 0 bases, with 12 bases between. The germline gives CDR1 GTSNPN, CDR2 SVGIG (reference sequence). The CDR3 covers 16 residues.